The 3 T cell receptor beta chains given below trace back to one sample, sequenced in a study of T cell responses to AZD1222 COVID-19 vaccine. Here immunoSEQ multiplex PCR was the method, and the copy in TCRdb shows in-frame clones only, minus some. The repertoire consists of about 150,000 clones, with roughly nine tenths occurring once and the leading ten covering over 1.1%. The material sequenced was peripheral blood, taken on day 0 of AZD1222 vaccination. All receptors come from an adult in good health.

The J gene is TRBJ2-5, the V gene TRBV6-2 or TRBV6-3, with D possibly called TRBD1 or TRBD2 (5 bases each). CDR3 length: 13 amino acids. CDR1 and CDR2 (germline): MNHEY, SVGEGT. V was cut by 2 bases and J by 2 bases, with 6 bases left in between. The CDR3 DNA reads TGTGCCAGCAGTTACGGGGGACAAGAGACCCAGTACTTC. It is translated as CASSYGGQETQYF.

The chain couples TRBV5-1 to TRBJ1-6, with 9 bases identical to TRBD1. Germline values: CDR1 SGHRS, CDR2 YFSETQ. Trimming took 0 bases from V and 5 from J; bases not matched to a gene: 0. The CDR3 is made up of 15 amino acids. In DNA form, the CDR3 reads TGCGCCAGCAGCTTGGGGACAGGGGATAATTCACCCCTCCACTTT. It encodes CASSLGTGDNSPLHF.

V is TRBV6-2 or TRBV6-3 and J is TRBJ2-7; a weak D match, TRBD1 (6 bases). The CDR3 is made up of 15 amino acids. Germline values: CDR1 MNHEY, CDR2 SVGEGT. Trimming left V 0 bases short and J 2 bases short, with 11 bases between. In DNA, the CDR3 is TGTGCCAGCAGTTACTCCCTGGGACACCCCTACGAGCAGTACTTC. Protein: CASSYSLGHPYEQYF.